The rows below give T cell receptor beta chains drawn from one sample of a study of cytotoxic CD8 clonotypes in ibrutinib-treated CLL. Generated by immunoSEQ multiplex PCR, the TCRdb table keeps only in-frame clones and is missing some. The table lists about 120,000 clones, about 50% of them singletons. Sequencing was performed on PBMCs, taken after 24 months of ibrutinib treatment. Source of these receptors: a human donor with chronic lymphocytic leukemia. Both conserved end residues are part of each CDR3. D genes are given only for firm matches. The listing skips clone size in some rows; elsewhere it reads once, few, many or a size class.

j_call clone_size v_call d_call cdr3_nt cdr3_aa
TRBJ2-2 . TRBV28 . TGTGCCAGCAGTTTCCCCGGGGAGCTGTTTTTT CASSFPGELFF
TRBJ2-1 few TRBV12-5 . TGTGCTAGTGGTTTGGTTATAGGGGGGTACAATGAGCAGTTCTTC CASGLVIGGYNEQFF
TRBJ2-7 many TRBV30 TRBD1 TGTGCCTGGGATAGGACAGGGACCGAGCAGTACTTC CAWDRTGTEQYF
TRBJ1-2 . TRBV5-1 . TGCGCCAGCAGCTTGGAGTCACAGTATGGCTACACCTTC CASSLESQYGYTF
TRBJ1-1 . TRBV29-1 TRBD1 TGCAGCGCCTACTCCGGGACAGGGAGGAGTGAAGCTTTCTTT CSAYSGTGRSEAFF
TRBJ1-3 . TRBV13 . TGTGCCAGCAGCTTTTCGCCGAACACCATATATTTT CASSFSPNTIYF
TRBJ1-4 once TRBV30 TRBD1 TGTGCCTGGAGCCCGGGACAGGTACCCTTAGGCGAAAAACTGTTTTTT CAWSPGQVPLGEKLFF
TRBJ2-5 few TRBV2 . TGTGCCAGCTCGGGACTCCAAGAGACCCAGTACTTC CASSGLQETQYF
TRBJ2-2 . TRBV7-3 . TGTGCCAGCAGCTTAAGGCCTACCCCGAACACCGGGGAGCTGTTTTTT CASSLRPTPNTGELFF
TRBJ1-6 . TRBV6-6 . TGTGCCAGCAGTTACCCGACAGAAAAATCACCCCTCCACTTT CASSYPTEKSPLHF
TRBJ2-7 . TRBV6-6 TRBD1 TGTGCCAGCAGTTTCCCCGGACAGGTCTTCTCCTACGAGCAGTACTTC CASSFPGQVFSYEQYF
TRBJ2-1 . TRBV6-1 . TGTGCCAGCAGTGAGGGGCTAGCGAAAAATGAGCAGTTCTTC CASSEGLAKNEQFF
TRBJ1-6 . TRBV5-3 . TGTGCCAGAAGCTGGCCGTGGGATCAAGGTTCACCCCTCCACTTT CARSWPWDQGSPLHF
TRBJ1-5 . TRBV5-1 TRBD1 TGCGCCAGCAGCCCTGAGGGGGCGAGGGATCAGCCCCAGCATTTT CASSPEGARDQPQHF
TRBJ1-2 . TRBV30 . TGTGCCTGCTTCCGGGTAACTTCCTATGGCTACACCTTC CACFRVTSYGYTF
TRBJ1-4 . TRBV5-1 . TGCGCCAGCAGCGAATCAGTGGCAACTAATGAAAAACTGTTTTTT CASSESVATNEKLFF
TRBJ2-7 . TRBV18 TRBD2 TGTGCCAGCTCACCACCCTCTAGCGGGGTCTACGAGCAGTACTTC CASSPPSSGVYEQYF
TRBJ1-2 . TRBV7-9 . TGTGCCAGCAGCTCGAAGGAGGGTTCCCGAGGGGGCTACACCTTC CASSSKEGSRGGYTF
TRBJ2-1 few TRBV27 . TGTGCCAGCGCCCAGGGGTTATACAATGAGCAGTTCTTC CASAQGLYNEQFF
TRBJ2-6 . TRBV19 . TGTGCCAGTAGTATAGACGGCTCTGGGGCCAACGTCCTGACTTTC CASSIDGSGANVLTF
TRBJ2-2 . TRBV4-1 . TGCGCCAGCAGCCAAGTAGGGGGGCCGAGCACCGGGGAGCTGTTTTTT CASSQVGGPSTGELFF
TRBJ2-3 . TRBV5-1 . TGCGCCAGCAGCTTTGTTTTTTGGGATCATACGCAGTATTTT CASSFVFWDHTQYF
TRBJ1-5 . TRBV30 . TGTGCCTGGGGTGCAGGGGCCAGCGGTAAGGCCCAGCATTTT CAWGAGASGKAQHF
TRBJ2-4 few TRBV28 . TGTGCCAGCAGCAGGGATTTGATAGCCAAAAACATTCAGTACTTC CASSRDLIAKNIQYF
TRBJ2-2 few TRBV7-2 . TGTGCCAGCAGCTTAGCAGCCTCTTTGGCCGGGGAGCTGTTTTTT CASSLAASLAGELFF
TRBJ1-1 few TRBV5-1 . TGCGCCAGCAGCCGCGACAGGCTGAACACTGAAGCTTTCTTT CASSRDRLNTEAFF
TRBJ1-1 . TRBV11-1 . TGTGCCAGCAGCTTTGGGGGCGCAGGGGACACTGAAGCTTTCTTT CASSFGGAGDTEAFF
TRBJ1-4 . TRBV10-3 . TGTGCCATTAGCCGGGCCGAAAATGAAAAACTGTTTTTT CAISRAENEKLFF
TRBJ2-3 . TRBV7-8 TRBD2 TGTGCCAGCAGCCCCGCCCCGCGGGGGTTGCAGTATTTT CASSPAPRGLQYF
TRBJ2-1 . TRBV6-1 TRBD2 TGTGCCAGCACGGCTAGCGGGGGGCCCCGCTGGTTCTTC CASTASGGPRWFF
TRBJ2-2 . TRBV29-1 . TGCAGCGCCCGACAGGGCGGGGGCGGGGAGCTGTTTTTT CSARQGGGGELFF
TRBJ1-2 . TRBV27 . TGTGCCAGCAGTCGCGGAGGGGCGTTTGGCTACACCTTC CASSRGGAFGYTF
TRBJ1-3 once TRBV9 . TGTGCCAGCAGCGTAGTGGTGGGAAACACCATATATTTT CASSVVVGNTIYF
TRBJ2-3 . TRBV9 . TGTGCCAGCAGCTCCGGGACATGGGACCTCACAGATACGCAGTATTTT CASSSGTWDLTDTQYF
TRBJ1-2 once TRBV9 . TGTGCCAGCAGCCCCCGGGACTCCTTCAACTATGGCTACACCTTC CASSPRDSFNYGYTF
TRBJ1-6 once TRBV30 . TGTGCCTGGACAGGGAGCTCCTATAATTCACCCCTCCACTTT CAWTGSSYNSPLHF
TRBJ1-4 . TRBV30 . TGTGCCTGGAGTGAAACAACCCATAATGAAAAACTGTTTTTT CAWSETTHNEKLFF
TRBJ2-1 . TRBV19 . TGTGCCAGTAGTATAGCGGGGCTTTCCTACAATGAGCAGTTCTTC CASSIAGLSYNEQFF
TRBJ2-3 . TRBV11-2 TRBD2 TGTGCCAGCAGCCCCGGGACTAGCGGGGGGTTCACGGCGCAGTATTTT CASSPGTSGGFTAQYF
TRBJ2-7 . TRBV9 TRBD2 TGTGCCAGCAGCGTAGGAGCGGGGCGGGGGGCGAGGTACGAGCAGTACTTC CASSVGAGRGARYEQYF
TRBJ2-3 . TRBV7-2 . TGTGCCAGCAGCTTAGCTAGCCAGGATACGCAGTATTTT CASSLASQDTQYF
TRBJ1-2 . TRBV30 . TGTGCCTGGAGTGTACGTGCTCGGGGCCAGGCCTCGGGTTACACCTTC CAWSVRARGQASGYTF
TRBJ1-6 . TRBV2 . TGTGCCAGCAGTGAAGCAGAAACGCCCCTCCACTTT CASSEAETPLHF
TRBJ2-5 . TRBV28 . TGTGCCAGCAGTTTATCAGGGGTTAGCCCACTGGAGACCCAGTACTTC CASSLSGVSPLETQYF
TRBJ2-5 . TRBV29-1 . TGCAGCGTTAGTCTTTCCCTACGGGAGACCCAGTACTTC CSVSLSLRETQYF
TRBJ1-5 . TRBV28 . TGTGCCAGCAGTTTAAGGACCACGTCTCAGCCCCAGCATTTT CASSLRTTSQPQHF
TRBJ2-1 . TRBV21-1 . TGTGCCAGCAGCAGGGGGCGTGGACTAGTATTTTCGCGCGACAATGAGCAGTTCTTC CASSRGRGLVFSRDNEQFF
TRBJ1-1 few TRBV5-6 . TGTGCCAGCAGCTTGCGTCCGAACACTGAAGCTTTCTTT CASSLRPNTEAFF
TRBJ2-1 . TRBV6-1 . TGTGCCAGCAGTGAGTCTGGAGGGCAGGGGACGAATGAGCAGTTCTTC CASSESGGQGTNEQFF
TRBJ1-5 few TRBV15 . TGTGCCACCAGCAAAGGAGGCAATCAGCCCCAGCATTTT CATSKGGNQPQHF
TRBJ2-2 . TRBV25-1 . TGTGCCAGCAGTGAAGCAGGGAACACCGGGGAGCTGTTTTTT CASSEAGNTGELFF
TRBJ2-4 . TRBV4-1 . TGCGCCAGCAGCCAGCCCTTACTAGCCAAAAACATTCAGTACTTC CASSQPLLAKNIQYF
TRBJ2-7 . TRBV5-1 TRBD2 TGCGCCAGCAGCATAACCCAGCGGGGGGGTACCTACGAGCAGTACTTC CASSITQRGGTYEQYF
TRBJ2-2 . TRBV21-1 . TGTGCCAGCAGCACTGGACAGGGAACTCGAGACGGGGAGCTGTTTTTT CASSTGQGTRDGELFF